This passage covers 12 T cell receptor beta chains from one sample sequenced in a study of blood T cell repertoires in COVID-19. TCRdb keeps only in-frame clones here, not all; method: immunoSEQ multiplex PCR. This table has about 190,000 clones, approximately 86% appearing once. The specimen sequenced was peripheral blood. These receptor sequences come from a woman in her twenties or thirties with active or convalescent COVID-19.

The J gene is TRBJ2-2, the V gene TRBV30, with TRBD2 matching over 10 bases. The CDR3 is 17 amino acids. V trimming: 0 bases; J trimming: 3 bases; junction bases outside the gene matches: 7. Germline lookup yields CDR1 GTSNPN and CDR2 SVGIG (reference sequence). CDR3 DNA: TGTGCCTGGAGTGTAAGTAGGACTAGCGGCCACACCGGGGAGCTGTTTTTT. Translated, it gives CAWSVSRTSGHTGELFF.

CDR3 sequence (DNA): TGTGCCAGCAGCTTGCCCACGGAGGACGAGCAGTACTTC. Its translation: CASSLPTEDEQYF. The genes are TRBV5-6 and TRBJ2-7, with D possibly matching TRBD2 (5 bases). The V gene's germline CDR1 is SGHDT and CDR2 YYEEEE. The V end lost 1 base, the J end lost 5 bases, and 10 bases lay between the germline ends. The CDR3 consists of 13 residues.

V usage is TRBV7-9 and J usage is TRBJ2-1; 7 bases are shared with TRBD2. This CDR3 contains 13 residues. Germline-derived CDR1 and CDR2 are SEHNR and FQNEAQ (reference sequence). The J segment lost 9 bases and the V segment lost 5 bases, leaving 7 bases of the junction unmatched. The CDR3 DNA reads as TGTGCCAGCAGCCAACTAGCGAAAGGTGAGCAGTTCTTC. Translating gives CASSQLAKGEQFF.

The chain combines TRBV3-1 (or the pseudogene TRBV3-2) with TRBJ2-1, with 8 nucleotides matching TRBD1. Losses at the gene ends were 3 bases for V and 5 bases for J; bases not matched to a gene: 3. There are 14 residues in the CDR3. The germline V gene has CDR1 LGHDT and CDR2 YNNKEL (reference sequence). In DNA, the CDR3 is TGTGCCAGCAGCCATAGGGACAGGAACAATGAGCAGTTCTTC. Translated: CASSHRDRNNEQFF.

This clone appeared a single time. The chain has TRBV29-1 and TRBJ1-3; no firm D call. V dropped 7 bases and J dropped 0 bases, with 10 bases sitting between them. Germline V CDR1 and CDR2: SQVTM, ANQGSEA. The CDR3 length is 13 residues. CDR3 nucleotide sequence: TGCAGCGCTGGGGAGCGCTCTGGAAACACCATATATTTT. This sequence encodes CSAGERSGNTIYF.

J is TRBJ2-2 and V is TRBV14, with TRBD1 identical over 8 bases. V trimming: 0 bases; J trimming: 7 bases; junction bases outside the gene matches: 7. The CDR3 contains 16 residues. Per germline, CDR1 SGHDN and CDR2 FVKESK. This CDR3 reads CASSQDGQGAGGELFF. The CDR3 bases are TGTGCCAGCAGCCAAGATGGGCAGGGGGCTGGCGGGGAGCTGTTTTTT.

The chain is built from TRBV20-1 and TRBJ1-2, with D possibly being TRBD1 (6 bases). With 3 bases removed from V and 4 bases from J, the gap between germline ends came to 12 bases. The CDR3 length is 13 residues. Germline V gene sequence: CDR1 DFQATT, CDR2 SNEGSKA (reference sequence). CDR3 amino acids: CSASGDRPYGYTF. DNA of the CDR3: TGCAGTGCTAGTGGTGACAGGCCCTATGGCTACACCTTC.

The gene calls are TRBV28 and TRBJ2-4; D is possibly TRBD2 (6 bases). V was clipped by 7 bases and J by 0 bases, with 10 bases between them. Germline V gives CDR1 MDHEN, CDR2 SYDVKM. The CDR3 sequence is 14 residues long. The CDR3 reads CASTGSGAKNIQYF. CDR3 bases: TGTGCCAGCACCGGGAGCGGAGCCAAAAACATTCAGTACTTC.

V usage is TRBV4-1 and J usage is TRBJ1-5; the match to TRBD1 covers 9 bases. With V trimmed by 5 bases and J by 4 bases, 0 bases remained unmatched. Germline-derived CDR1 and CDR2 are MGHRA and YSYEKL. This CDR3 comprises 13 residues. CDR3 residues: CASSGQGNQPQHF. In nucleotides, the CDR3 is TGCGCCAGCAGCGGACAGGGGAATCAGCCCCAGCATTTT.

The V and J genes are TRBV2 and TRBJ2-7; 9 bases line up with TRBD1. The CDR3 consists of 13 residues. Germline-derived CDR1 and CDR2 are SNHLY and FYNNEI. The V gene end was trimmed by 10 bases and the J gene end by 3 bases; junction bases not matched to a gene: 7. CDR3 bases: TGTGCCAAAGGACAGGGGCTAAACTACGAGCAGTACTTC. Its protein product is CAKGQGLNYEQYF. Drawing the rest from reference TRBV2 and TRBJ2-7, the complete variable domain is EPEVTQTPSHQVTQMGQEVILRCVPISNHLYFYWYRQILGQKVEFLVSFYNNEISEKSEIFDDQFSVERPDGSNFTLKIRSTKLEDSAMYFCAKGQGLNYEQYFGPGTRLTVT.

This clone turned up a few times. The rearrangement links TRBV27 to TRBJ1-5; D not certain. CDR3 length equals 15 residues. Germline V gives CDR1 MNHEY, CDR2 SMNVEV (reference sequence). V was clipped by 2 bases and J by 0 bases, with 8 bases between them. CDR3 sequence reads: CASSLHGVSNQPQHF. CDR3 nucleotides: TGTGCCAGCAGTTTACACGGGGTTAGCAATCAGCCCCAGCATTTT.

The CDR3 region has the DNA TGTGCCAGCAGTGGGCAGGGATGGGATGAGCAGTTCTTC. Protein sequence: CASSGQGWDEQFF. The chain couples TRBV2 to TRBJ2-1, with D perhaps matching TRBD1 (5 bases). The CDR3 is 13 residues long. Trimming removed 4 bases at V and 8 bases at J, with 12 bases between. CDR1 and CDR2 (germline): SNHLY, FYNNEI.